These 24 T cell receptor beta chains originate from one sample sequenced in a study of neurological immune-mediated disorders. Via MiXCR, TCRdb re-called the 5' RACE reads, giving one row per CDR3 protein. The sample shows about 46,000 distinct CDR3 sequences, less than 2% of them seen only once. Sequencing was done on a sample of PBMCs. The receptors originated from a woman aged 40 to 50 with multiple sclerosis.

This clonotype was counted only a few times. The genes are TRBV20-1 and TRBJ1-2; perhaps TRBD1 as D (5 bases). The CDR3 runs to 13 residues. Deletions cut 6 bases from V and 6 bases from J, with 17 bases between. The germline gives CDR1 DFQATT, CDR2 SNEGSKA (reference sequence). The CDR3 protein is CSAPVWGINGYTF. CDR3 coding DNA: TGCAGTGCCCCCGTCTGGGGGATCAATGGCTACACCTTC.

This clonotype was seen repeatedly, ten times or more. The genes are TRBV9 and TRBJ2-3; D tentatively reads TRBD1 or TRBD2 (6 bases each). V lost 4 bases and J lost 4, with 13 bases in between. The CDR3 extends over 14 amino acids. Germline V gene sequence: CDR1 SGDLS, CDR2 YYNGEE. CDR3 DNA: TGTGCCAGCAGCCCCACTAGGGGGGCAGATACGCAGTATTTT. This translates into CASSPTRGADTQYF.

In its sample, this clonotype was seen many times. The V gene is TRBV29-1, the J gene TRBJ1-1; 7 bases map to TRBD1. Germline CDR1 and CDR2: SQVTM and ANQGSEA. Trimming removed 7 bases from V and 2 bases from J; junction bases left unmatched: 7. The CDR3 is made up of 13 amino acids. CDR3 residues: CSAKGGPNTEAFF. The CDR3 region has the DNA TGCAGCGCCAAAGGGGGCCCCAACACTGAAGCTTTCTTT.

The sample holds many counts of this clonotype. This chain links TRBV20-1 with TRBJ2-3; 8 bases are shared with TRBD2. Germline loops: CDR1 DFQATT, CDR2 SNEGSKA (reference sequence). The CDR3 is made up of 12 amino acids. V shed 7 bases and J 8 bases; nucleotides not matched to a gene: 8. The CDR3 nucleotides are TGCAGTGTTAACACCCGGGGGGGTACGCAGTATTTT. Protein sequence: CSVNTRGGTQYF.

This clonotype has at least ten counts. This chain joins TRBV2 and TRBJ2-7, with 9 bases identical to TRBD2. This CDR3 is built from 14 residues. Trimming cost V 4 bases and J 6 bases; bases outside gene matches: 7. The germline CDR1 and CDR2 sequences are SNHLY and FYNNEI. The CDR3 coding sequence is TGTGCCAGCAGTGGCGGGGGGGCCGTTATCGAGCAGTACTTC. Its protein is CASSGGGAVIEQYF.

This clonotype was recorded at least ten times. The V and J genes are TRBV20-1 and TRBJ2-5; 7 bases align to TRBD1. The CDR3 is made up of 15 amino acids. V shed 4 bases and J 1 base; nucleotides not matched to a gene: 9. Germline CDR1 DFQATT, CDR2 SNEGSKA (reference sequence). CDR3 protein: CSAKSLRGPQETQYF. CDR3 DNA sequence: TGCAGTGCTAAATCCCTTAGGGGGCCCCAAGAGACCCAGTACTTC.

This clonotype has ten or more counts. This chain connects TRBV6-6 to TRBJ1-4; D is perhaps TRBD1 (6 bases). Trimming took 0 bases from V and 4 from J, leaving 9 bases between them. Germline values: CDR1 MNHNY, CDR2 SVGAGI (reference sequence). This CDR3 is built from 15 residues. The CDR3 here is CASSYSDSVNEKLFF. The CDR3 DNA reads as TGTGCCAGCAGTTACTCGGACAGCGTTAATGAAAAACTGTTTTTT.

This clonotype has a count of ten or more. The CDR3 DNA sequence: TGCAGTGCCGCTGAAAGACAGGGAGAAAATCAGCCCCAGCATTTT. It translates to CSAAERQGENQPQHF. J is TRBJ1-5 and V is TRBV20-1, with TRBD1 matching over 7 bases. Germline V CDR1 and CDR2: DFQATT, SNEGSKA (reference sequence). V shed 6 bases and J 4 bases; nucleotides not matched to a gene: 12. The CDR3 runs to 15 residues.

This clonotype was found many times. J is TRBJ1-5 and V is TRBV7-2, with D maybe TRBD1 (6 bases). Germline CDR1 is SGHTA and CDR2 is FQGNSA. The CDR3 extends over 17 amino acids. V was shortened by 5 bases and J by 0 bases, with 17 bases between the two germline ends. DNA for the CDR3: TGTGCCAGCAGCCCGATCTACAGGGCGGATAGCAATCAGCCCCAGCATTTT. Residues: CASSPIYRADSNQPQHF.

In this sample, this clonotype turned up many times. This chain links TRBV5-1 with TRBJ2-7; perhaps D is TRBD1 or TRBD2 (5 bases each). The CDR3 spans 16 residues. The ends were cut back, 4 bases at V and 2 bases at J, with 19 bases in the middle. Germline V lookup: CDR1 SGHRS, CDR2 YFSETQ. CDR3 in DNA: TGCGCCAGCAGCCCCTCGGGGCAGACAAGGACCTACGAGCAGTACTTC. Protein product: CASSPSGQTRTYEQYF.

In its sample, this clonotype was seen many times. The chain combines TRBV29-1 with TRBJ2-1; 7 bases align to TRBD1. This CDR3 comprises 12 residues. V lost 8 bases and J lost 3; bases outside the gene matches: 4. Germline CDR1 reads SQVTM; CDR2 reads ANQGSEA. CDR3 protein: CSTRTGYNEQFF. Written as DNA, the CDR3 is TGCAGCACACGGACAGGCTACAATGAGCAGTTCTTC.

This clonotype was seen ten or more times. This sequence joins TRBV5-1 and TRBJ1-5; tentatively, D is TRBD1 (5 bases). Germline V gene lookup returns CDR1 SGHRS and CDR2 YFSETQ. This CDR3 spans 15 amino acids. The V gene lost 4 bases and the J gene lost 3 bases, with 14 bases spanning the gap. Here the CDR3 DNA reads TGCGCCAGCAGCCCAGGGCGTGGGAACAATCAGCCCCAGCATTTT. Its translation: CASSPGRGNNQPQHF.

This clonotype has at least ten counts. The chain combines TRBV6-1 with TRBJ1-1; possible D gene TRBD1, 5 bases. The CDR3 covers 13 residues. Germline lookup yields CDR1 MNHNS and CDR2 SASEGT. The V gene lost 8 bases and the J gene lost 1 base, with 11 bases spanning the gap. The CDR3 DNA reads TGTGCCAGCGGGGCACAGCCGAACACTGAAGCTTTCTTT. It specifies CASGAQPNTEAFF.

At least ten counts were recorded for this clonotype. The chain carries TRBV7-9 and TRBJ1-1; tentative D call: TRBD1 (5 bases). V was shortened by 1 base and J by 8 bases, with 17 bases between the two germline ends. Germline V gives CDR1 SEHNR, CDR2 FQNEAQ (reference sequence). The CDR3 consists of 15 residues. Here the CDR3 DNA reads TGTGCCAGCAGCTTAGGATGGCAGGGCCAGCTCGAAGCTTTCTTT. The encoded protein is CASSLGWQGQLEAFF.

This clonotype showed up many times. The V call is TRBV5-6, the J call TRBJ2-7; no definite D call. The V gene lost 0 bases and the J gene lost 4 bases, with 11 bases spanning the gap. CDR1 and CDR2 (germline): SGHDT, YYEEEE. This CDR3 comprises 14 residues. The CDR3 reads CASSLANGEYEQYF. The CDR3 DNA reads TGTGCCAGCAGCTTGGCCAATGGAGAATACGAGCAGTACTTC. Filled out from reference TRBV5-6 and TRBJ2-7, the complete variable domain reads DAGVTQSPTHLIKTRGQQVTLRCSPKSGHDTVSWYQQALGQGPQFIFQYYEEEERQRGNFPDRFSGHQFPNYSSELNVNALLLGDSALYLCASSLANGEYEQYFGPGTRLTVT.

This clonotype was recorded many times. The rearrangement links TRBV6-2 or TRBV6-3 to TRBJ2-7, with D unresolved. Trimming cost V 3 bases and J 4 bases, with 4 bases left between them. Germline CDR1 and CDR2: MNHEY and SVGEGT. The CDR3 totals 11 residues. The CDR3 coding sequence is TGTGCCAGCAGTTATCGATACGAGCAGTACTTC. Protein sequence: CASSYRYEQYF.

This clonotype was recorded many times. This chain connects TRBV20-1 to TRBJ1-1, with 7 bases fitting TRBD1. This CDR3 has 14 amino acids. Germline V gives CDR1 DFQATT, CDR2 SNEGSKA (reference sequence). V shed 5 bases, J shed 1 base, and the junction held 7 bases outside the gene matches. The CDR3 sequence is CSAGYQGGNTEAFF. The CDR3 region has the DNA TGCAGTGCTGGTTATCAGGGGGGGAACACTGAAGCTTTCTTT.

This clonotype was observed many times. The J gene is TRBJ2-1, the V gene TRBV9, with a possible D match to TRBD1 (6 bases). The CDR3 extends over 16 amino acids. Germline CDR1 and CDR2: SGDLS and YYNGEE. The V and J ends lost 5 bases and 6 bases respectively, with 21 bases between them. CDR3 nucleotides: TGTGCCAGCAGAACCTACAGGGTAGTGGGGGCCAATGAGCAGTTCTTC. This sequence encodes CASRTYRVVGANEQFF.

Ten or more counts support this clonotype. The CDR3 sequence is CASSLALTPRNTIYF. The CDR3 DNA reads TGCGCCAGCAGCTTGGCCCTTACTCCAAGAAACACCATATATTTT. The V call is TRBV5-1, the J call TRBJ1-3, with no clear D. V lost 0 bases to trimming and J lost 5 bases, with 12 bases between them. Per the germline V gene, CDR1 is SGHRS and CDR2 is YFSETQ. There are 15 residues in the CDR3. The full variable domain, its missing parts supplied by reference TRBV5-1 and TRBJ1-3, is KAGVTQTPRYLIKTRGQQVTLSCSPISGHRSVSWYQQTPGQGLQFLFEYFSETQRNKGNFPGRFSGRQFSNSRSEMNVSTLELGDSALYLCASSLALTPRNTIYFGEGSWLTVV.

Ten or more counts support this clonotype. CDR3 nucleotide sequence: TGCAGTGCTAGTATGGGGGGGTACCTCGGTGAGCAGTTCTTC. Its translation: CSASMGGYLGEQFF. The chain carries TRBV20-1 and TRBJ2-1, with 7 bases matching TRBD2. Losses at the gene ends were 3 bases for V and 9 bases for J; bases not matched to a gene: 11. The CDR3 has 14 residues. Germline-derived CDR1 and CDR2 are DFQATT and SNEGSKA (reference sequence).

This clonotype came up many times. V gene TRBV4-1 combines with J gene TRBJ1-2; maybe TRBD1 (5 bases). Germline-derived CDR1 and CDR2 are MGHRA and YSYEKL. Trimming cost V 1 base and J 4 bases, with 13 bases left between them. CDR3 size: 15 residues. The CDR3 bases are TGCGCCAGCAGCCAAGGGGGCGGTCGTGGCTATGGCTACACCTTC. It yields the protein CASSQGGGRGYGYTF.

At least ten counts were recorded for this clonotype. The chain is built from TRBV18 and TRBJ2-6; TRBD1 matches 7 bases. The CDR3 runs to 16 residues. Losses at the gene ends were 3 bases for V and 1 base for J; bases not matched to a gene: 3. Germline V gene sequence: CDR1 KGHSH, CDR2 LQKENI. The CDR3 reads CASSPTGLSGANVLTF. DNA of the CDR3: TGTGCCAGCTCACCGACAGGGCTTTCTGGGGCCAACGTCCTGACTTTC.

There are many counts of this clonotype. The chain links TRBV5-1 to TRBJ2-3; 11 bases map to TRBD1. The CDR3 loop spans 15 amino acids. The V gene end was trimmed by 4 bases and the J gene end by 6 bases; junction bases not matched to a gene: 7. Looked up from germline, CDR1 is SGHRS and CDR2 is YFSETQ. The CDR3 spells CASSGGQGASDTQYF. The CDR3 DNA follows: TGCGCCAGCAGCGGAGGACAGGGGGCATCGGATACGCAGTATTTT.

This clonotype occurred many times. V and J are TRBV2 and TRBJ2-2; D gene unclear. V dropped 8 bases and J dropped 0 bases, with 7 bases sitting between them. Germline V gene sequence: CDR1 SNHLY, CDR2 FYNNEI. The CDR3 consists of 13 residues. CDR3 amino acids: CASVDANTGELFF. DNA for the CDR3: TGTGCCAGCGTAGATGCGAACACCGGGGAGCTGTTTTTT.